A selection of T cell receptor beta chains follows, all from one sample in a study of naive and memory T cell subsets. TCRdb re-called the UMI-ligation and nested PCR reads through MiXCR, storing one row per CDR3 protein. The sample shows 95,000 to 150,000 distinct CDR3 sequences, around a third of them seen only once. Sequenced sample: central memory CD4+ T cells from blood. The receptors derive from a human donor in good health. The CDR3 runs from the conserved cysteine through the conserved F or W. A D gene is named only where the DNA matches it firmly. Only some rows state a clone size, as once, few, many or a class for expanded clones.

TRBJ1-4 - TRBV29-1 - CSVSRTEGEKLFF TGCAGCGTTTCCCGGACTGAGGGTGAAAAACTGTTTTTT
TRBJ2-1 many TRBV12-3/TRBV12-4 TRBD2 CASSFSGNGDEQFF TGTGCCAGCAGTTTTAGCGGGAATGGGGATGAGCAGTTCTTC
TRBJ2-7 few TRBV5-4 TRBD2 CASSDAGLANYEQYF TGTGCCAGCAGCGACGCGGGACTAGCCAATTACGAGCAGTACTTC
TRBJ1-6 - TRBV18 TRBD1 CASSTGQGADNSPLHF TGTGCCAGCTCCACGGGACAGGGGGCCGATAATTCACCCCTCCACTTT
TRBJ1-5 few TRBV20-1 - CSARDLKDPSNQPQHF TGCAGTGCTAGAGATCTGAAAGACCCGAGCAATCAGCCCCAGCATTTT
TRBJ1-3 - TRBV6-1 - CASSEQGHSYGNTIYF TGTGCCAGCAGTGAACAGGGACATTCTTATGGAAACACCATATATTTT
TRBJ2-2 - TRBV4-3 - CASSHRLPGELFF TGCGCCAGCAGCCACCGTTTGCCCGGGGAGCTGTTTTTT
TRBJ1-5 - TRBV28 - CASSLGGAFNQPQHF TGTGCCAGCAGTTTGGGAGGGGCGTTCAATCAGCCCCAGCATTTT
TRBJ2-1 few TRBV29-1 - CSVVGDRLYYNEQFF TGCAGCGTTGTTGGTGACAGGCTTTACTACAATGAGCAGTTCTTC
TRBJ2-1 few TRBV12-5 TRBD1 CASGLGQGINEQFF TGTGCTAGTGGTTTGGGACAGGGGATCAATGAGCAGTTCTTC
TRBJ2-5 - TRBV20-1 TRBD1 CSAQQTGTETQYF TGCAGTGCTCAGCAGACAGGGACAGAGACCCAGTACTTC
TRBJ1-6 - TRBV9 - CASSSHLGNSPLHF TGTGCCAGCAGCTCACATCTGGGAAATTCACCCCTCCACTTT
TRBJ2-2 - TRBV11-2 - CASTPRTVNTGELFF TGTGCCAGCACCCCGAGGACGGTGAACACCGGGGAGCTGTTTTTT
TRBJ2-1 many TRBV20-1 - CSASRGSSYNEQFF TGCAGTGCTAGTCGAGGTAGCTCCTACAATGAGCAGTTCTTC
TRBJ1-2 many TRBV27 TRBD1 CASSPGDGQGGYGYTF TGTGCCAGCAGTCCGGGGGATGGACAGGGTGGCTATGGCTACACCTTC
TRBJ2-3 few TRBV20-1 - CSARRSTDTQYF TGCAGTGCTAGGCGAAGCACAGATACGCAGTATTTT
TRBJ2-2 - TRBV20-1 - CSAPMEGTYTGELFF TGCAGTGCCCCAATGGAGGGGACCTACACCGGGGAGCTGTTTTTT
TRBJ2-5 - TRBV7-9 TRBD2 CASSAKRREGRETQYF TGTGCCAGCAGCGCCAAGCGGCGGGAGGGCCGCGAGACCCAGTACTTC
TRBJ1-5 - TRBV3-1 - CASSQNSQGSQPQHF TGTGCCAGCAGCCAAAATTCCCAAGGGAGCCAGCCCCAGCATTTT
TRBJ2-1 few TRBV6-4 - CASSDNWGNEQFF TGTGCCAGCAGTGACAATTGGGGTAATGAGCAGTTCTTC
TRBJ2-1 once TRBV5-1 - CASSTGTLARSYNEQFF TGCGCCAGCAGCACAGGAACCCTAGCGAGATCCTACAATGAGCAGTTCTTC
TRBJ2-1 few TRBV29-1 - CSVEDKRRLPRQQFF TGCAGCGTTGAAGATAAGCGCAGGCTCCCTAGACAACAGTTCTTC
TRBJ2-3 - TRBV20-1 TRBD2 CSATPGAGVGDTQYF TGCAGTGCTACCCCTGGAGCGGGAGTCGGTGATACGCAGTATTTT
TRBJ2-7 - TRBV20-1 TRBD2 CSARTSGRRSSYEQYF TGCAGTGCTAGGACTAGCGGGAGGAGGAGCTCCTACGAGCAGTACTTC
TRBJ2-1 - TRBV7-2 - CASSFTGYEQFF TGTGCCAGCAGCTTTACAGGGTATGAGCAGTTCTTC
TRBJ2-3 - TRBV5-5 - CASSLFWDGTDTQYF TGTGCCAGCAGCTTGTTTTGGGACGGCACAGATACGCAGTATTTT
TRBJ1-1 - TRBV29-1 - CSVTVGPPNTEAFF TGCAGCGTTACCGTGGGACCCCCGAACACTGAAGCTTTCTTT
TRBJ1-1 - TRBV20-1 - CSAREDSQKAFF TGCAGTGCTAGAGAGGACAGCCAAAAAGCTTTCTTT
TRBJ1-2 - TRBV2 - CASSPGRDYGYTF TGTGCCAGCAGTCCAGGACGGGACTATGGCTACACCTTC
TRBJ2-1 - TRBV4-2 - CASSQEFAGHATNEQFF TGTGCCAGCAGCCAAGAGTTTGCGGGACACGCTACCAATGAGCAGTTCTTC
TRBJ1-4 - TRBV20-1 - CSARGYGGRNEKLFF TGCAGTGCTAGAGGGTACGGAGGCCGAAATGAAAAACTGTTTTTT
TRBJ2-7 - TRBV18 TRBD1 CASSPPGQGYEQYF TGTGCCAGCTCACCACCGGGACAGGGGTACGAGCAGTACTTC
TRBJ2-1 - TRBV7-2 - CASSLDGRSDGRQFF TGTGCCAGCAGCTTAGATGGCAGGTCGGACGGGCGGCAGTTCTTC
TRBJ2-5 - TRBV20-1 TRBD2 CSARDIREEDQETQYF TGCAGTGCTAGAGATATACGGGAGGAGGATCAAGAGACCCAGTACTTC
TRBJ2-7 many TRBV6-2/TRBV6-3 - CASSFHYEQYF TGTGCCAGCAGTTTCCACTACGAGCAGTACTTC
TRBJ1-6 few TRBV20-1 - CSAKERTLARDSPLHF TGCAGTGCTAAAGAGAGGACGCTTGCCAGAGATTCACCCCTCCACTTT
TRBJ2-7 - TRBV28 - CASIRLHPYEQYF TGTGCCAGCATTCGGCTCCACCCCTACGAGCAGTACTTC
TRBJ1-5 few TRBV6-1 - CASSVSSGNQPQHF TGTGCCAGCAGTGTTTCATCAGGCAATCAGCCCCAGCATTTT
TRBJ2-5 few TRBV7-9 TRBD1 CASSFGQVSTQETQYF TGTGCCAGCAGCTTTGGACAGGTGTCAACGCAAGAGACCCAGTACTTC
TRBJ2-5 - TRBV19 TRBD2 CASRREGETQYF TGTGCCAGTAGGCGGGAGGGAGAGACCCAGTACTTC
TRBJ2-7 few TRBV10-3 TRBD2 CANGLAGGEQYF TGTGCCAACGGACTAGCGGGAGGCGAGCAGTACTTC
TRBJ1-6 - TRBV7-2 - CASSRGGSNSPLHF TGTGCCAGCAGCCGAGGAGGCAGCAATTCACCCCTCCACTTT
TRBJ2-7 - TRBV7-2 TRBD2 CASSPRTSGRAYEQYF TGTGCCAGCAGCCCGCGGACTAGCGGGAGGGCATACGAGCAGTACTTC
TRBJ1-3 - TRBV6-6 - CASSYPREGFSGNTIYF TGTGCCAGCAGTTACCCTCGGGAAGGGTTCTCTGGAAACACCATATATTTT
TRBJ2-3 few TRBV2 TRBD2 CASSSGTTTDTQYF TGTGCCAGCAGCTCCGGGACTACTACAGATACGCAGTATTTT
TRBJ2-1 few TRBV5-1 - CASSPYTGEQFF TGCGCCAGCAGCCCATACACAGGGGAGCAGTTCTTC
TRBJ2-1 - TRBV4-1 - CASSRLASYNEQFF TGCGCCAGCAGCCGGCTAGCGTCCTACAATGAGCAGTTCTTC